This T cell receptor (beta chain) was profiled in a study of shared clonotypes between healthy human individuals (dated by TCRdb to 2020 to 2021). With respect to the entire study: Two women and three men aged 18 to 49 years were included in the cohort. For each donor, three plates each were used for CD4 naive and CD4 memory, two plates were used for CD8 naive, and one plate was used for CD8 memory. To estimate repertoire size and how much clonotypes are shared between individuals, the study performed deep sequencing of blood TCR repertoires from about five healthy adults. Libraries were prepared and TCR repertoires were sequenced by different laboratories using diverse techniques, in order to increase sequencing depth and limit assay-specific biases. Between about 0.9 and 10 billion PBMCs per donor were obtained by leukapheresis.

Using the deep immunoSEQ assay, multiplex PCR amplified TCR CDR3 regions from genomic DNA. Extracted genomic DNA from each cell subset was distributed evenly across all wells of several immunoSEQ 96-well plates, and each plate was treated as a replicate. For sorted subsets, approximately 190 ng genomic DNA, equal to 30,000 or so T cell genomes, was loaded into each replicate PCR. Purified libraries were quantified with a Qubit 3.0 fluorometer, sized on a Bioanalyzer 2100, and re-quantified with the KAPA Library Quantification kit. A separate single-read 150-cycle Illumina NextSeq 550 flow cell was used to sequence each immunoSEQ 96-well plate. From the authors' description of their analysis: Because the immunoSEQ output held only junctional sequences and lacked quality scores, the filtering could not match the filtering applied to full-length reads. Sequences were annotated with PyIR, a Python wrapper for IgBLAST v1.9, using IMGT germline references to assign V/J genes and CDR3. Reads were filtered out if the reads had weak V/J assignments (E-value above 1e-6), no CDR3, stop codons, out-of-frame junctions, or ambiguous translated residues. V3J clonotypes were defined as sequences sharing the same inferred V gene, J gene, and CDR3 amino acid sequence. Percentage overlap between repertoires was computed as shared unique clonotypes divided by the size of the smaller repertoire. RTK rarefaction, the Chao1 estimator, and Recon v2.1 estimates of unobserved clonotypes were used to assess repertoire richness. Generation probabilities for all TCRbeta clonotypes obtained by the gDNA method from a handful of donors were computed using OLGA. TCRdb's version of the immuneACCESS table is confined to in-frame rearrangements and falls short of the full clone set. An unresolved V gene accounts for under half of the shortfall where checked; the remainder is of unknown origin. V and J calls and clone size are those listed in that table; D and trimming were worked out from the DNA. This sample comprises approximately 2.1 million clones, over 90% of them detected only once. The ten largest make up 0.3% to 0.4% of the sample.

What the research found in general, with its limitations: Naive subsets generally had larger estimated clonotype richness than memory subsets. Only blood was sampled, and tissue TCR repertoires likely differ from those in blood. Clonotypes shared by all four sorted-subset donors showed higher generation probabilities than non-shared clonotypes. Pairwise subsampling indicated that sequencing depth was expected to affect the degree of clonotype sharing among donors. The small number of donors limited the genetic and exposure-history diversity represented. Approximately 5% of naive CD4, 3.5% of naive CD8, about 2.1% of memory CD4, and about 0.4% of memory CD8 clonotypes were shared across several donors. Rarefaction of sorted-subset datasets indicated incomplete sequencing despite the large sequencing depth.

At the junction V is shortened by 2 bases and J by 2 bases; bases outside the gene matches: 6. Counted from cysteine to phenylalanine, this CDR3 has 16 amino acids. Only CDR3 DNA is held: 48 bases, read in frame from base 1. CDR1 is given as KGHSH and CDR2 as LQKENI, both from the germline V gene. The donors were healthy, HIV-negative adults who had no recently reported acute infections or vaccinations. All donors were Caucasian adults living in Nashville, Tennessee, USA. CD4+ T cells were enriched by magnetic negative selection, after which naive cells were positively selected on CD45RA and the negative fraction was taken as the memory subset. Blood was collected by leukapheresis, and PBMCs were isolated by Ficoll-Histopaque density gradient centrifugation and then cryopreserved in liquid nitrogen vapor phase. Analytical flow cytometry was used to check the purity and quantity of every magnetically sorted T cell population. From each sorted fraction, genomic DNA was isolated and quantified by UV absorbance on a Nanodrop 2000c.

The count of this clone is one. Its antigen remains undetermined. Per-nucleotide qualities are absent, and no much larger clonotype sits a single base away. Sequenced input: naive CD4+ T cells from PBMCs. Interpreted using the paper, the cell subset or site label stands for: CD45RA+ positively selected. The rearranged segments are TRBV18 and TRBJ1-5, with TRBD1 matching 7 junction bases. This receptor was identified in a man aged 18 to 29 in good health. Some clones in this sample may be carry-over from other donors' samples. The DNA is TGTGCCAGCTCACCAGACAGGGCGGGCGGCAATCAGCCCCAGCATTTT. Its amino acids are CASSPDRAGGNQPQHF.